Reported below is one T cell receptor beta chain. In the PCR, 60 Vbeta and 13 Jbeta primers were used. Clones were sequenced by immunoSEQ multiplex PCR, and TCRdb holds only the in-frame ones, with some missing. There are 100,000 to 150,000 clones in the sample; roughly 80% occur only once, and 2.7% lies in the top ten. V dropped 2 bases and J dropped 2 bases, with 7 bases sitting between them. The length of the CDR3 is 14 residues. Germline CDR1 SGHRS, CDR2 YFSETQ. The data are from a study of cytomegalovirus exposure and HLA in healthy donors. The V gene is TRBV5-1, the J gene TRBJ1-4, with unresolved D. The clonotype comes from a woman between 40 and 55 years old in good health and CMV-seropositive. Sequenced input: PBMCs. The CDR3, as DNA: TGCGCCAGCAGCTTCGGGGATACTAATGAAAAACTGTTTTTT. Its protein is CASSFGDTNEKLFF.